The rows below give T cell receptor beta chains drawn from one sample of a study of blood T cell repertoires in COVID-19. Here immunoSEQ multiplex PCR was the method, and the copy in TCRdb shows in-frame clones only, minus some. The data contain under 350,000 clones, roughly nine tenths of them singletons. Sequenced material: peripheral blood. These receptor sequences come from a woman younger than 45 with COVID-19, enrolled during active disease. The CDR3 runs from the conserved cysteine through the conserved F or W. Each record gives: D gene, clone size, J gene, CDR3 length, V gene, CDR3 DNA, CDR3 protein. The D gene is left open where the match is weak. Some rows mark clone size as missing; the rest say once, few, many or name a class of expanded clone.

D gene: NA
clone size: NA
J gene: TRBJ1-1
CDR3 length: 15
V gene: TRBV7-2
CDR3 DNA: TGTGCCAGCAGCTTAACAAGACAGACGAACACTGAAGCTTTCTTT
CDR3 protein: CASSLTRQTNTEAFF

D gene: NA
clone size: NA
J gene: TRBJ2-1
CDR3 length: 14
V gene: TRBV5-1
CDR3 DNA: TGCGCCAGCAGCTTGGTCCCTTTGTACAATGAGCAGTTCTTC
CDR3 protein: CASSLVPLYNEQFF

D gene: TRBD1
clone size: NA
J gene: TRBJ1-2
CDR3 length: 14
V gene: TRBV2
CDR3 DNA: TGTGCCAGCAGCGAGGTGCCAGGGGGGAGAGGCTACACCTTC
CDR3 protein: CASSEVPGGRGYTF

D gene: NA
clone size: NA
J gene: TRBJ2-3
CDR3 length: 20
V gene: TRBV27
CDR3 DNA: TGTGCCAGCAGTTTATCGCCGGAGCTTTGGTACGGGGGAAGCACAGATACGCAGTATTTT
CDR3 protein: CASSLSPELWYGGSTDTQYF

D gene: NA
clone size: NA
J gene: TRBJ1-5
CDR3 length: 12
V gene: TRBV12-3/TRBV12-4
CDR3 DNA: TGTGCCAGCACCCTAGACAATCAGCCCCAGCATTTT
CDR3 protein: CASTLDNQPQHF

D gene: TRBD1
clone size: NA
J gene: TRBJ1-1
CDR3 length: 11
V gene: TRBV19
CDR3 DNA: TGTGCCAGTATTGGGGGACAGGCAGCTTTCTTT
CDR3 protein: CASIGGQAAFF

D gene: NA
clone size: NA
J gene: TRBJ2-2
CDR3 length: 13
V gene: TRBV11-1
CDR3 DNA: TGTGCCAGCAGCTTAGCCAGGGCCGGGGAGCTGTTTTTT
CDR3 protein: CASSLARAGELFF

D gene: NA
clone size: NA
J gene: TRBJ1-1
CDR3 length: 15
V gene: TRBV7-8
CDR3 DNA: TGTGCCAGCAGCTCTAAACCGACAGGGAACACTGAAGCTTTCTTT
CDR3 protein: CASSSKPTGNTEAFF

D gene: TRBD2
clone size: once
J gene: TRBJ2-5
CDR3 length: 15
V gene: TRBV6-2/TRBV6-3
CDR3 DNA: TGTGCCAGCAGTTACCTGGGGACTAGACAAGAGACCCAGTACTTC
CDR3 protein: CASSYLGTRQETQYF

D gene: NA
clone size: NA
J gene: TRBJ2-3
CDR3 length: 18
V gene: TRBV4-2
CDR3 DNA: TGTGCCAGCAGCCAAGAAACCGGCCGGGGGGCCCCCACAGATACGCAGTATTTT
CDR3 protein: CASSQETGRGAPTDTQYF

D gene: NA
clone size: NA
J gene: TRBJ1-6
CDR3 length: 15
V gene: TRBV3-1/TRBV3-2
CDR3 DNA: TGTGCCAGCAGCCTCGGGATATTAAGTCATTCACCCCTCCACTTT
CDR3 protein: CASSLGILSHSPLHF

D gene: NA
clone size: NA
J gene: TRBJ1-5
CDR3 length: 12
V gene: TRBV28
CDR3 DNA: TGTGCCAGCAGCCCCCGTTTCCAGCCCCAGCATTTT
CDR3 protein: CASSPRFQPQHF

D gene: NA
clone size: NA
J gene: TRBJ2-7
CDR3 length: 13
V gene: TRBV10-3
CDR3 DNA: TGTGCCATCGGGGGCCCTCCTAGCTACGAGCAGTACTTC
CDR3 protein: CAIGGPPSYEQYF

D gene: NA
clone size: NA
J gene: TRBJ1-2
CDR3 length: 13
V gene: TRBV2
CDR3 DNA: TGTGCCAGCAGTTTTTCAGGGCAAGGGGGCTACACCTTC
CDR3 protein: CASSFSGQGGYTF

D gene: NA
clone size: many
J gene: TRBJ2-2
CDR3 length: 13
V gene: TRBV7-9
CDR3 DNA: TGTGCCAGCAGCTTACCGGGGGCCGGGGAGCTGTTTTTT
CDR3 protein: CASSLPGAGELFF

D gene: TRBD2
clone size: NA
J gene: TRBJ2-5
CDR3 length: 18
V gene: TRBV30
CDR3 DNA: TGTGCCTGGAGTTCTCGATTCCCGGGACTAGCGGGAAAAGAGACCCAGTACTTC
CDR3 protein: CAWSSRFPGLAGKETQYF

D gene: NA
clone size: once
J gene: TRBJ2-5
CDR3 length: 15
V gene: TRBV7-2
CDR3 DNA: TGTGCCAGCAGCTCGAGACCTAGTACTCGGGAGACCCAGTACTTC
CDR3 protein: CASSSRPSTRETQYF

D gene: NA
clone size: NA
J gene: TRBJ2-1
CDR3 length: 14
V gene: TRBV6-5
CDR3 DNA: TGTGCCAGCAGGCCATTGGGCGCCTACAATGAGCAGTTCTTC
CDR3 protein: CASRPLGAYNEQFF

D gene: TRBD2
clone size: NA
J gene: TRBJ2-5
CDR3 length: 15
V gene: TRBV15
CDR3 DNA: TGTGCCACCAGCAGTGGGACTAGCGGGGAAGAGACCCAGTACTTC
CDR3 protein: CATSSGTSGEETQYF

D gene: TRBD1
clone size: NA
J gene: TRBJ1-5
CDR3 length: 15
V gene: TRBV28
CDR3 DNA: TGTGCCAGCAGTGGGGGACAGGGAGTAGATCAGCCCCAGCATTTT
CDR3 protein: CASSGGQGVDQPQHF

D gene: TRBD1
clone size: few
J gene: TRBJ2-4
CDR3 length: 14
V gene: TRBV4-1
CDR3 DNA: TGCGCCAGCAGCCACGGACAGGTAAAAAACATTCAGTACTTC
CDR3 protein: CASSHGQVKNIQYF

D gene: NA
clone size: NA
J gene: TRBJ2-7
CDR3 length: 12
V gene: TRBV14
CDR3 DNA: TGTGCCAGCAGCCCCGGTTCATACGAGCAGTACTTC
CDR3 protein: CASSPGSYEQYF

D gene: NA
clone size: NA
J gene: TRBJ2-2
CDR3 length: 13
V gene: TRBV3-1/TRBV3-2
CDR3 DNA: TGTGCCAGCAGCCAAGCCTTTTCCGGGGAGCTGTTTTTT
CDR3 protein: CASSQAFSGELFF

D gene: NA
clone size: NA
J gene: TRBJ1-2
CDR3 length: 16
V gene: TRBV4-3
CDR3 DNA: TGCGCCAGCAGCCAAGATCCGACAGGTCCGGACTATGGCTACACCTTC
CDR3 protein: CASSQDPTGPDYGYTF

D gene: NA
clone size: NA
J gene: TRBJ1-1
CDR3 length: 14
V gene: TRBV5-1
CDR3 DNA: TGCGCCAGCAGCTTGGCTGGCAGATACACTGAAGCTTTCTTT
CDR3 protein: CASSLAGRYTEAFF

D gene: NA
clone size: NA
J gene: TRBJ1-5
CDR3 length: 15
V gene: TRBV2
CDR3 DNA: TGTGCCAGCAGACTGATAGGGGGTTTCAATCAGCCCCAGCATTTT
CDR3 protein: CASRLIGGFNQPQHF

D gene: NA
clone size: NA
J gene: TRBJ1-1
CDR3 length: 16
V gene: TRBV12-2
CDR3 DNA: TGTGCAAGTCGCTCTAGGTCCCGGGACAGAAACACTGAAGCTTTCTTT
CDR3 protein: CASRSRSRDRNTEAFF

D gene: TRBD1
clone size: NA
J gene: TRBJ1-4
CDR3 length: 15
V gene: TRBV10-2
CDR3 DNA: TGCGCCAGCAGTGGGGCCGGGACAGGGGGTGAAAAACTGTTTTTT
CDR3 protein: CASSGAGTGGEKLFF

D gene: NA
clone size: NA
J gene: TRBJ1-6
CDR3 length: 14
V gene: TRBV3-1/TRBV3-2
CDR3 DNA: TGTGCCAGCAGCCAAAACGCGGTCTCTTCACCCCTCCACTTT
CDR3 protein: CASSQNAVSSPLHF

D gene: TRBD1
clone size: NA
J gene: TRBJ2-2
CDR3 length: 17
V gene: TRBV4-2
CDR3 DNA: TGTGCCAGCAGCCAAATAATGGGACAGGGAGCCACCGGGGAGCTGTTTTTT
CDR3 protein: CASSQIMGQGATGELFF

D gene: NA
clone size: NA
J gene: TRBJ1-4
CDR3 length: 14
V gene: TRBV19
CDR3 DNA: TGTGCCAGTAGTATCCGGGGGACTAATGAAAAACTGTTTTTT
CDR3 protein: CASSIRGTNEKLFF

D gene: TRBD1
clone size: NA
J gene: TRBJ2-7
CDR3 length: 15
V gene: TRBV7-7
CDR3 DNA: TGTGCCAGCAGTATTGGACAGGGGGCCTCCTACGAGCAGTACTTC
CDR3 protein: CASSIGQGASYEQYF

D gene: NA
clone size: NA
J gene: TRBJ1-5
CDR3 length: 13
V gene: TRBV27
CDR3 DNA: TGTGCCAGCAGTTTTTCAGGGCCCCAGCCCCAGCATTTT
CDR3 protein: CASSFSGPQPQHF

D gene: NA
clone size: NA
J gene: TRBJ1-1
CDR3 length: 13
V gene: TRBV9
CDR3 DNA: TGTGCCAGCAGCCGAGGTGGGAACACTGAAGCTTTCTTT
CDR3 protein: CASSRGGNTEAFF

D gene: TRBD1
clone size: NA
J gene: TRBJ1-6
CDR3 length: 18
V gene: TRBV7-9
CDR3 DNA: TGTGCCAGCAGCCACCGGGACAGGGACCTTTCGGCTAATTCACCCCTCCACTTT
CDR3 protein: CASSHRDRDLSANSPLHF

D gene: TRBD1
clone size: NA
J gene: TRBJ1-1
CDR3 length: 17
V gene: TRBV2
CDR3 DNA: TGTGCCAGCAGGGCCACTGCTGGACAGGCTGCGGACACTGAAGCTTTCTTT
CDR3 protein: CASRATAGQAADTEAFF

D gene: NA
clone size: NA
J gene: TRBJ1-1
CDR3 length: 14
V gene: TRBV6-2/TRBV6-3
CDR3 DNA: TGTGCCAGCACCCCCAGCTCGGGGTACACTGAAGCTTTCTTT
CDR3 protein: CASTPSSGYTEAFF

D gene: TRBD2
clone size: once
J gene: TRBJ2-3
CDR3 length: 15
V gene: TRBV6-4
CDR3 DNA: TGTGCCAGTAGTAAAGGGGAGGGCCAGGCAGATACGCAGTATTTT
CDR3 protein: CASSKGEGQADTQYF

D gene: TRBD2
clone size: NA
J gene: TRBJ2-7
CDR3 length: 15
V gene: TRBV7-3
CDR3 DNA: TGTGCCAGCAGCTTGTCCGGGACTAGCGGGGTTCGGCAGTACTTC
CDR3 protein: CASSLSGTSGVRQYF

D gene: NA
clone size: NA
J gene: TRBJ1-1
CDR3 length: 14
V gene: TRBV4-1
CDR3 DNA: TGCGCCAGCAGCCAAGATGAGGGAAACACTGAAGCTTTCTTT
CDR3 protein: CASSQDEGNTEAFF

D gene: NA
clone size: NA
J gene: TRBJ1-2
CDR3 length: 14
V gene: TRBV3-1/TRBV3-2
CDR3 DNA: TGTGCCAGCAGCGATTCCGGGACAATCTATGGCTACACCTTC
CDR3 protein: CASSDSGTIYGYTF